The rows below give T cell receptor beta chains drawn from one sample of a study of shared clonotypes between healthy human individuals. Clones were read by immunoSEQ multiplex PCR, and TCRdb kept only the in-frame ones, dropping some. Of roughly 2.5 million clones listed, around nine tenths are singletons. Sequenced sample: naive CD4+ T cells sorted from blood. The source of these receptors is a man aged 18 to 30 in good health. Each CDR3 is given with its conserved first and last residue. Each record gives: clone size, D gene, V gene, J gene, CDR3 DNA, CDR3 protein. A D gene is named only where the DNA matches it firmly. For some rows the clone size is stated as once, few or many, or as a class when expanded; others skip it.

-,-,TRBV5-3,TRBJ1-5,TGTGCCAGAAGCTTGAGGGCCGGCAATCAGCCCCAGCATTTT,CARSLRAGNQPQHF
-,TRBD2,TRBV2,TRBJ2-5,TGTGCAGGAGGTAGCGGGACGAGTGAGACCCAGTACTTC,CAGGSGTSETQYF
-,TRBD2,TRBV10-3,TRBJ2-7,TGTGCCATCAGTGAGTCGACTCGGGGCGGGGGAATCTCCTACGAGCAGTACTTC,CAISESTRGGGISYEQYF
-,-,TRBV2,TRBJ1-3,TGTGCCAGCAGTGACGCTACAGCTCCTTCTGGAAACACCATATATTTT,CASSDATAPSGNTIYF
-,-,TRBV10-3,TRBJ2-7,TGTGCCATCAGTGACCGCGGTGGGGGGGAGCAGTACTTC,CAISDRGGGEQYF
-,-,TRBV7-3,TRBJ2-7,TGTGCCAGCAGCTTGGACTTGCCCGGGTCCTACGAGCAGTACTTC,CASSLDLPGSYEQYF
-,-,TRBV7-6,TRBJ1-1,TGTGCCAGCAGCTTAGATCAGGGTGGGACTGAAGCTTTCTTT,CASSLDQGGTEAFF
-,-,TRBV2,TRBJ2-3,TGTGCCAGCACCGGGGTTGTGCCAGATACGCAGTATTTT,CASTGVVPDTQYF
-,-,TRBV5-1,TRBJ2-2,TGCGCCAGCAGCTCGTTAGGCGGTCGGGGTCCCACCGGGGAGCTGTTTTTT,CASSSLGGRGPTGELFF
-,-,TRBV18,TRBJ2-2,TGTGCCAGCTCACCTGCTACTACCGGGGAGCTGTTTTTT,CASSPATTGELFF
-,-,TRBV2,TRBJ1-2,TGTGCCAGCAGTGATGGGGGGAATAGCGGCTACACCTTC,CASSDGGNSGYTF
-,-,TRBV5-1,TRBJ1-4,TGCGCCAGCAGCCTGACAGGCGCACTTAATGAAAAACTGTTTTTT,CASSLTGALNEKLFF
-,-,TRBV9,TRBJ2-7,TGTGCCAGCAGCGTAGCCACAGGTGACTCCTACGAGCAGTACTTC,CASSVATGDSYEQYF
few,-,TRBV12-5,TRBJ1-2,TGTGCTAGTGGTTTGGCGGGGAACTATGGCTACACCTTC,CASGLAGNYGYTF
-,TRBD1,TRBV6-5,TRBJ1-5,TGTGCCAGCAGGGGGACAGGCAATAGCAATCAGCCCCAGCATTTT,CASRGTGNSNQPQHF
-,TRBD1,TRBV5-1,TRBJ2-1,TGCGCCAGCAGCTTGGGGGACAGGGTAAGAGACAATGAGCAGTTCTTC,CASSLGDRVRDNEQFF
-,TRBD1,TRBV5-1,TRBJ2-2,TGCGCCAGCGGACCCCAGGCTGGACAGGGTTTCGCCGGGGAGCTGTTTTTT,CASGPQAGQGFAGELFF
-,-,TRBV28,TRBJ1-2,TGTGCCAGCAGTCCCCGAACGGGGGTTGGCTACACCTTC,CASSPRTGVGYTF
-,-,TRBV6-6,TRBJ2-7,TGTGCCAGCAGTTACTCGAGGGGAAACCCCTACGAGCAGTACTTC,CASSYSRGNPYEQYF
-,-,TRBV5-1,TRBJ2-1,TGCGCCAGCAGCTTGGCTTTCGGGGGTGATGAGCAGTTCTTC,CASSLAFGGDEQFF
-,-,TRBV10-1,TRBJ2-3,TGCGCCAGCAGTGCAGGCCAGGGGTCGGCGGATACGCAGTATTTT,CASSAGQGSADTQYF
-,TRBD2,TRBV2,TRBJ2-3,TGTGCCAGCAATGGACACCGGACTAGCGGGAGGGGTACAGATACGCAGTATTTT,CASNGHRTSGRGTDTQYF
-,TRBD1,TRBV9,TRBJ1-1,TGTGCCAGCGTCCGTATACAGGGGATTGAAGCTTTCTTT,CASVRIQGIEAFF
-,-,TRBV10-3,TRBJ2-1,TGTGCCATCAGTGAGTCTAGCGTACCCTACAATGAGCAGTTCTTC,CAISESSVPYNEQFF
-,TRBD2,TRBV2,TRBJ2-5,TGTGCCAGCAGTCCCACACCCGGGACTAGCGGGGGACCACGGTACTTC,CASSPTPGTSGGPRYF
-,TRBD2,TRBV28,TRBJ2-1,TGTGCCAGCATTAAACCCGGACTAGCGGGGCCGGGTGGGGGTGAGCAGTTCTTC,CASIKPGLAGPGGGEQFF
few,-,TRBV2,TRBJ1-1,TGTGCCAGCAGTGCAGTTTCGATGAACACTGAAGCTTTCTTT,CASSAVSMNTEAFF
-,TRBD2,TRBV5-1,TRBJ2-1,TGCGCCAGCAGCTCGAACGGACTAGCGGGAGATTACTCCTACAATGAGCAGTTCTTC,CASSSNGLAGDYSYNEQFF
-,-,TRBV12-5,TRBJ1-5,TGTGCTAGTGGTTTGGTACTTGGGGGATTGCGGCCCCAGCATTTT,CASGLVLGGLRPQHF
-,TRBD1,TRBV5-1,TRBJ1-4,TGCGCCAGCAGCTTGGTTCTTAGCGGGACAGGGGATGAAAAACTGTTTTTT,CASSLVLSGTGDEKLFF
-,-,TRBV5-4,TRBJ2-3,TGTGCCAGCAGCCCTGAGGGGTCCGATACGCAGTATTTT,CASSPEGSDTQYF
-,-,TRBV6-5,TRBJ2-4,TGTGCCAGCAGTCCGGACCCCAAAAACATTCAGTACTTC,CASSPDPKNIQYF
-,TRBD2,TRBV6-1,TRBJ2-1,TGTGCCAGCAGTGAGGACCGGCTAGCGGGAGACCAGCAGTTCTTC,CASSEDRLAGDQQFF
-,-,TRBV4-1,TRBJ2-3,TGCGCCAGCAGCTCTGCCGGGGTAGGGGGGGATACGCAGTATTTT,CASSSAGVGGDTQYF
-,TRBD1,TRBV30,TRBJ1-1,TGTGCCTGGAGGAACAGGGGGAACACTGAAGCTTTCTTT,CAWRNRGNTEAFF
-,TRBD1,TRBV5-1,TRBJ1-2,TGCGCCAGCAGCTTGTATCAGGGGGACACCACCTACACCTTC,CASSLYQGDTTYTF
-,-,TRBV18,TRBJ1-1,TGTGCCAGCTCCTTAAACAGGGAAATGAACACTGAAGCTTTCTTT,CASSLNREMNTEAFF
once,-,TRBV19,TRBJ2-5,TGTGCCAGTAGTAATCCAGTTCAAGAGACCCAGTACTTC,CASSNPVQETQYF
-,-,TRBV2,TRBJ2-3,TGTGCCAGCAGGGTTTACGGGAGTGGGACAGATACGCAGTATTTT,CASRVYGSGTDTQYF
-,-,TRBV7-2,TRBJ1-2,TGTGCCAGCAGCCCCCCTGGTTATGGCTACACCTTC,CASSPPGYGYTF
-,TRBD2,TRBV5-4,TRBJ2-5,TGTGCCAGCAGCCGCGGGACTAGCGGGAGTCAAGAGACCCAGTACTTC,CASSRGTSGSQETQYF
-,-,TRBV6-6,TRBJ2-2,TGTGCCAGCAGCGCCGTTCTCCGGGAGCTGTTTTTT,CASSAVLRELFF
-,-,TRBV6-1,TRBJ2-5,TGTGCCAGCAGGGAGACAGGCGAAGAGACCCAGTACTTC,CASRETGEETQYF